This T cell receptor (beta chain) was sequenced for a study of blood T cell repertoires in COVID-19. Study-level background: Collection of acute and convalescent COVID-19 samples took place in the United States, Italy and Spain. T cells, B-cell-depleted T cells, or PBMCs supplied cDNA or gDNA.

Original handling: For nucleated cells, counts were estimated from reference gene primer amplification. TCRdb's table, derived via immunoSEQ multiplex PCR, lists solely in-frame clones and lacks some. V and J calls plus clone size are reproduced from that table; the DNA served to infer D and trimming. Of about 110,000 clones listed, about 75% are singletons. Trimming left V 6 bases short and J 10 bases short, with 14 bases between. Germline V gene lookup returns CDR1 MDHEN and CDR2 SYDVKM. The CDR3 spans 12 residues. The TCR comes from a woman aged 80 or older with active or convalescent COVID-19. What was sequenced was peripheral blood. The chain combines TRBV28 with TRBJ2-3, with a possible D match to TRBD2 (5 bases). CDR3 loop: CASSLWEAAQYF. The CDR3 nucleotides are TGTGCCAGCAGCCTTTGGGAAGCGGCGCAGTATTTT.